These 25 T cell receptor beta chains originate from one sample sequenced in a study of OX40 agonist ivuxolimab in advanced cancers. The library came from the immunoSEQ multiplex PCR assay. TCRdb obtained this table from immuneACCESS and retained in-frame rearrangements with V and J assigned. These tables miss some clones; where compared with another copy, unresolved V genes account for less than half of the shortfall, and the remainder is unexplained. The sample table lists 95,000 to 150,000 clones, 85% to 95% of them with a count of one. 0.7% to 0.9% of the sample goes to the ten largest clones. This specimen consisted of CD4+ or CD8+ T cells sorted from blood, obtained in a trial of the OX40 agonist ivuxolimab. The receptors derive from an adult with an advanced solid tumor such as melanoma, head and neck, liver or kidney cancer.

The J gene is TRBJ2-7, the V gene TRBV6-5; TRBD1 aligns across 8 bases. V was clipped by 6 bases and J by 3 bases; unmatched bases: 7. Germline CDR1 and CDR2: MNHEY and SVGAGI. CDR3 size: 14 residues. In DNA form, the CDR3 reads TGTGCCAGCAGCAGCAACAGGGGGAACTACGAGCAGTACTTC. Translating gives CASSSNRGNYEQYF.

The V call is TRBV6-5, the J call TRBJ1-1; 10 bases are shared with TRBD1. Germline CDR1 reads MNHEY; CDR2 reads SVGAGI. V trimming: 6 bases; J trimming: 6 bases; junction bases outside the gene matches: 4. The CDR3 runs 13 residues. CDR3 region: CASSRQGAPEAFF. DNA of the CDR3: TGTGCCAGCAGCCGACAGGGGGCCCCTGAAGCTTTCTTT.

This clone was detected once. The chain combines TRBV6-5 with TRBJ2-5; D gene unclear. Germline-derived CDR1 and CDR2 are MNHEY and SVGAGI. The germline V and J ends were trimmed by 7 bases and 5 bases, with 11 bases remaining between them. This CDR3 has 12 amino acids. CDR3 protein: CASNWGWETQYF. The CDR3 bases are TGTGCCAGCAACTGGGGTTGGGAGACCCAGTACTTC.

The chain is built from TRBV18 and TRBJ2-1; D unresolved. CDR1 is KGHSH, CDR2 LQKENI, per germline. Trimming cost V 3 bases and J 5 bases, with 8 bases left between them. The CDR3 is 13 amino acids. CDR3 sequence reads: CASSPVRNNEQFF. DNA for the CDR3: TGTGCCAGCTCACCTGTCAGAAACAATGAGCAGTTCTTC.

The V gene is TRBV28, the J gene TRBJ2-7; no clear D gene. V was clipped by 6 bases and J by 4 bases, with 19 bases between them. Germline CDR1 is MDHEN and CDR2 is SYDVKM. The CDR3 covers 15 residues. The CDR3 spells CASRPRFTGEYEQYF. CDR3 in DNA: TGTGCCAGCAGACCACGGTTTACTGGGGAATACGAGCAGTACTTC.

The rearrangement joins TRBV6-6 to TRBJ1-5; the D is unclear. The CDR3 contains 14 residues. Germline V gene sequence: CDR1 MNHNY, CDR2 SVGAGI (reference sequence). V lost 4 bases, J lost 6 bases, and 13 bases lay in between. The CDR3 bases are TGTGCCAGCAGTTCGGCGGGAATGGGTCAGCCCCAGCATTTT. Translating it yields CASSSAGMGQPQHF.

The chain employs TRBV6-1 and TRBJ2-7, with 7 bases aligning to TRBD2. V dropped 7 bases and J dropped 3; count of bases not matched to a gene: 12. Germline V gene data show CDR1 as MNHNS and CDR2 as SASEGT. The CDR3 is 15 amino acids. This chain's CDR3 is CASTSRTSDSYEQYF. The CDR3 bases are TGTGCCAGCACTTCTAGGACTAGTGACAGCTACGAGCAGTACTTC.

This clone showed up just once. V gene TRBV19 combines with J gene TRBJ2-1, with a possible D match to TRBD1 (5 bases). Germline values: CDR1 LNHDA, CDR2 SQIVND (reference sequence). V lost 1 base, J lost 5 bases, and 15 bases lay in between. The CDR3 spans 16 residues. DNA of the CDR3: TGTGCCAGTAGTATAGGGAGCGCGACAGTCCACAATGAGCAGTTCTTC. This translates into CASSIGSATVHNEQFF. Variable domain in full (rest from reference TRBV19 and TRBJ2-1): DGGITQSPKYLFRKEGQNVTLSCEQNLNHDAMYWYRQDPGQGLRLIYYSQIVNDFQKGDIAEGYSVSREKKESFPLTVTSAQKNPTAFYLCASSIGSATVHNEQFFGPGTRLTVL.

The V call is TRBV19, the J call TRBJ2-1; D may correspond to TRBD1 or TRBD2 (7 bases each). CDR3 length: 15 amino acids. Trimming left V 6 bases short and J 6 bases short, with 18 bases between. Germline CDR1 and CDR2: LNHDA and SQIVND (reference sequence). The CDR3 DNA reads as TGTGCCAGTAGCTCCAGACAGGGAGGGTTCAATGAGCAGTTCTTC. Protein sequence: CASSSRQGGFNEQFF.

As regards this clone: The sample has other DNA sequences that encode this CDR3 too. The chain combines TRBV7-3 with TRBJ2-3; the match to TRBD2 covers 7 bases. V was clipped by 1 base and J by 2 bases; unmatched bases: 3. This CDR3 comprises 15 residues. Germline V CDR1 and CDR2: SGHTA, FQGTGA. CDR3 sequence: CASSLMGGSTDTQYF. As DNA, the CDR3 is TGTGCCAGCAGCTTAATGGGAGGGTCCACAGATACGCAGTATTTT.

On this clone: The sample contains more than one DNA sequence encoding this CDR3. The CDR3 loop is CASSYFAETADTQYF. CDR3 in DNA: TGTGCCAGCAGTTACTTCGCGGAGACGGCGGATACGCAGTATTTT. The genes are TRBV6-6 and TRBJ2-3; D is undetermined. Germline-derived CDR1 and CDR2 are MNHNY and SVGAGI (reference sequence). This CDR3 has 15 amino acids. The V end lost 1 base, the J end lost 6 bases, and 14 bases lay between the germline ends.

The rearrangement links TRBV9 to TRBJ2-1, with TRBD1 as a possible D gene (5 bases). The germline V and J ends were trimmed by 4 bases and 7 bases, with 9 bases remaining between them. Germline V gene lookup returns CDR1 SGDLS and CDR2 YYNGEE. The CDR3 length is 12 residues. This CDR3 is CASSPTDNEQFF. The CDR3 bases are TGTGCCAGCAGCCCGACAGATAATGAGCAGTTCTTC.

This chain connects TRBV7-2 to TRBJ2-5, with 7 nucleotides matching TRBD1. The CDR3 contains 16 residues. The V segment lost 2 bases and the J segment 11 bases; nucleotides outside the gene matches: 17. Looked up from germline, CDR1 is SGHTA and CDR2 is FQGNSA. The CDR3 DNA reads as TGTGCCAGCAGCTTACAGGCAGGGGGAGCCCGCTCGGTGCAGTACTTC. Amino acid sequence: CASSLQAGGARSVQYF. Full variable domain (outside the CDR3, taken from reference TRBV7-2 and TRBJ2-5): GAGVSQSPSNKVTEKGKDVELRCDPISGHTALYWYRQSLGQGLEFLIYFQGNSAPDKSGLPSDRFSAERTGGSVSTLTIQRTQQEDSAVYLCASSLQAGGARSVQYFGPGTRLLVL.

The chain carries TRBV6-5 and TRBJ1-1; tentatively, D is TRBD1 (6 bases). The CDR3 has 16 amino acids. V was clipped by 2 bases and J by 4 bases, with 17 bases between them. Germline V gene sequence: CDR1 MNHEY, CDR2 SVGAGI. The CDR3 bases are TGTGCCAGCAGTTACAACGGGGCTGGGGGCGGCACTGAAGCTTTCTTT. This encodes CASSYNGAGGGTEAFF.

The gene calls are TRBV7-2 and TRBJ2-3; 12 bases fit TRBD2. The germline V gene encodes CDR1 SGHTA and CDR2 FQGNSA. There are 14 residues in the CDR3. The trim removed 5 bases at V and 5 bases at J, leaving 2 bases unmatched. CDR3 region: CASSKGLAGDTQYF. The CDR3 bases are TGTGCCAGCAGCAAGGGACTAGCGGGAGATACGCAGTATTTT.

The CDR3 region is CASSDPTTDTQYF. CDR3 coding DNA: TGCGCCAGCAGTGATCCGACCACAGATACGCAGTATTTT. This rearrangement joins TRBV10-2 to TRBJ2-3; no firm D call. Germline-derived CDR1 and CDR2 are WSHSY and SAAADI. This CDR3 region has 13 residues. V was trimmed by 3 bases and J by 2 bases, leaving 6 bases between them.

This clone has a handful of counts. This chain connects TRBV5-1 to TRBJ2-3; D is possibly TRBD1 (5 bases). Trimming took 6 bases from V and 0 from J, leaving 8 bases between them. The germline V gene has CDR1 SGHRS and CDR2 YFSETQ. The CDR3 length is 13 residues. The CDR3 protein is CASKTVSTDTQYF. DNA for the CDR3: TGCGCCAGCAAGACAGTTAGCACAGATACGCAGTATTTT.

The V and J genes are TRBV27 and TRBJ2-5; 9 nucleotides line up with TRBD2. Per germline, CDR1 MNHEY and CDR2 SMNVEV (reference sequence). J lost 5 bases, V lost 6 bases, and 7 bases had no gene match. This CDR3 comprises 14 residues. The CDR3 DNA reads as TGTGCCAGCAGCCAGGGGACTAGCTATGAGACCCAGTACTTC. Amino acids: CASSQGTSYETQYF.

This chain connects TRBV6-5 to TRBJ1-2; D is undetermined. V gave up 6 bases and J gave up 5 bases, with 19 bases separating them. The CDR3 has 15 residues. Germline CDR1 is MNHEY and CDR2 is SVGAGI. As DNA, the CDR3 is TGTGCCAGCAGAGACCAAGGCGGAGGGATATATGGCTACACCTTC. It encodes CASRDQGGGIYGYTF.

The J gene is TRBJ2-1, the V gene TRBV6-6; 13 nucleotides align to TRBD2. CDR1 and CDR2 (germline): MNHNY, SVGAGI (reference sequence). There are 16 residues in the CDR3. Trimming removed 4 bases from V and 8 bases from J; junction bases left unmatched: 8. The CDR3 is CASSLGLAGLFYEQFF. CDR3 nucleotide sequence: TGTGCCAGCAGTTTGGGACTAGCGGGACTCTTCTATGAGCAGTTCTTC.

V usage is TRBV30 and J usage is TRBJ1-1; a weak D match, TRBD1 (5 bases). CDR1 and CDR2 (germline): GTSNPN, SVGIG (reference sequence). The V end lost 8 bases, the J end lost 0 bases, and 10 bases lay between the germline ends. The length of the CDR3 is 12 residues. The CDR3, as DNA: TGTGCCGCGGGGACGGTGAACACTGAAGCTTTCTTT. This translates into CAAGTVNTEAFF.

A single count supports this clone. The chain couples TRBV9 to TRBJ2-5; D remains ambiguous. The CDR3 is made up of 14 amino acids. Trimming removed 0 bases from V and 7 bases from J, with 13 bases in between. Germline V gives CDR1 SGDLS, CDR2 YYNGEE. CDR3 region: CASSVGGKEGTQYF. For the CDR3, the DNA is TGTGCCAGCAGCGTAGGTGGTAAAGAAGGGACCCAGTACTTC.

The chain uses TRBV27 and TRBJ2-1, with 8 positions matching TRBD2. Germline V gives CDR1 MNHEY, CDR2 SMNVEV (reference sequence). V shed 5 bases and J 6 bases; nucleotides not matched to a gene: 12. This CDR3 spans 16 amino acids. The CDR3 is CASSQRGSGKVNEQFF. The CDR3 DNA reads TGTGCCAGCAGTCAGAGAGGTAGCGGGAAGGTCAATGAGCAGTTCTTC.

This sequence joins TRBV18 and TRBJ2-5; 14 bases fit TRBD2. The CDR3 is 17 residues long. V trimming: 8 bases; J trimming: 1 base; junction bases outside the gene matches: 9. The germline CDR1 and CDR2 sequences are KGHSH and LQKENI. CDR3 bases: TGTGCCAGCAAGGGACTAGCGGGAGAATCCTCCCAAGAGACCCAGTACTTC. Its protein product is CASKGLAGESSQETQYF. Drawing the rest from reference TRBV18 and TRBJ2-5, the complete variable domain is NAGVMQNPRHLVRRRGQEARLRCSPMKGHSHVYWYRQLPEEGLKFMVYLQKENIIDESGMPKERFSAEFPKEGPSILRIQQVVRGDSAAYFCASKGLAGESSQETQYFGPGTRLLVL.

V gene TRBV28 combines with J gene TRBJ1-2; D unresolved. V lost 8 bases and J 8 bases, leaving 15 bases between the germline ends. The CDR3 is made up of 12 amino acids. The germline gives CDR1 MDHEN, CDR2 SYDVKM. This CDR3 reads CASQGGYYGYTF. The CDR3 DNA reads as TGTGCCAGCCAAGGCGGTTATTACGGCTACACCTTC.